This T cell receptor beta chain emerged from a study of blood T cell repertoires in COVID-19. Study-level background: Acute and convalescent COVID-19 samples came from the United States, Italy and Spain. Sources were T cells, B-cell-depleted T cells, or PBMCs; the material itself was cDNA or gDNA.

The V segment lost 9 bases and the J segment 5 bases; nucleotides outside the gene matches: 10. Per the germline V gene, CDR1 is SNHLY and CDR2 is FYNNEI. This CDR3 has 15 amino acids. The assay was immunoSEQ multiplex PCR, and TCRdb's table has in-frame clones only and misses some. The data contain some 150,000 clones, approximately 86% of them singletons. The sample taken for sequencing was peripheral blood. The clonotype comes from a woman aged 55-69 years with acute or convalescent COVID-19. This rearrangement joins TRBV2 to TRBJ2-3, with 11 bases matching TRBD2. The CDR3 spells CASQLAGAVGDTQYF. In DNA, the CDR3 is TGTGCCAGTCAACTAGCGGGGGCCGTGGGAGATACGCAGTATTTT.